Listed here is a single TCR beta chain. Its antigen is undetermined. This CDR3 has 13 amino acids. V was trimmed by 4 bases and J by 5 bases, leaving 10 bases between them. Germline assignment: CDR1 SGHKS and CDR2 YYEKEE (reference sequence). This record comes from a study of Tregs in tolerant kidney transplant recipients. In the study overall: Sorting of CD4+CD25+CD127- cells followed 3-day belatacept mixed lymphocyte reactions, sometimes with roughly 5-day graft donor restimulation.

TCRdb's copy holds only in-frame clones and misses some; the assay was immunoSEQ multiplex PCR. The sample has approximately 30,000 clones; 70% to 85% are singletons. General study findings and limits: Tregs expanded with activated donor B cells seemed most donor-specific. Biological reproducibility was not directly addressed in this study.

This chain links TRBV5-5 with TRBJ1-5; the D is unclear. The receptor was isolated from a human donor in good health. Material for sequencing was Tregs from blood cultured with allogeneic cells. CDR3 DNA: TGTGCCAGCAGCGTCGACGGGTATCAGCCCCAGCATTTT. It yields the protein CASSVDGYQPQHF.